This record concerns one T cell receptor (beta chain) sequence. Its antigen remains unidentified. There are 11 residues in the CDR3. Trimming took off 6 bases at V and 3 bases at J, with 6 bases between the two ends. Germline CDR1 is SGHRS and CDR2 is YFSETQ. The treatment was: around 19 received Ad26.COV2.S at low or high dose, single or two shots; several received placebo; per-sample allocation not given. Sampling was performed 63 days after the first vaccine or placebo injection. A Boston adult aged 18-55 years was the donor. TCRdb keeps only in-frame clones here, not all; method: immunoSEQ multiplex PCR. The sample contains 350,000 to 450,000 clones, over 75% of which appear only once. The sample originates from a study of Ad26.COV2.S vaccination and SARS-CoV-2 variants. For the study at large: Doses of Ad26.COV2.S were injected into muscle once or twice, 56 days apart. Study-level points and caveats: The analyses of TCR breadth and depth may have understated the size of total T cell responses. Breadth, reportedly substantial, characterized the spike-specific CD8+ and CD4+ T cell responses after vaccination.

The chain is built from TRBV5-1 and TRBJ1-1, with D perhaps TRBD1 (6 bases). Sequencing was performed on peripheral blood, taken in a trial of Ad26.COV2.S vaccine versus placebo. The origin of this receptor is a person aged 18-65 years who received the Ad26.COV2.S COVID-19 vaccine or a placebo. CDR3 coding DNA: TGCGCCAGCAAGGGGGACACTGAAGCTTTCTTT. As protein: CASKGDTEAFF. The complete variable domain, with remaining parts taken from reference TRBV5-1 and TRBJ1-1, reads KAGVTQTPRYLIKTRGQQVTLSCSPISGHRSVSWYQQTPGQGLQFLFEYFSETQRNKGNFPGRFSGRQFSNSRSEMNVSTLELGDSALYLCASKGDTEAFFGQGTRLTVV.